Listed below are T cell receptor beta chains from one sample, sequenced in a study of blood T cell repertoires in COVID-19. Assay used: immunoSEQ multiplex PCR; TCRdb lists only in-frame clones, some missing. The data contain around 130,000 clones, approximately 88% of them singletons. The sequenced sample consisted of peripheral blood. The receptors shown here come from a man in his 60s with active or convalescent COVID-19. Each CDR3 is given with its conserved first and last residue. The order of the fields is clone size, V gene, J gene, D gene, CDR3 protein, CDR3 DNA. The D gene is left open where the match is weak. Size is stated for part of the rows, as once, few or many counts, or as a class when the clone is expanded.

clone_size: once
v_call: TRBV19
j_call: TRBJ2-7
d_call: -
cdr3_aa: CASSAFLGLYEQYF
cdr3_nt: TGTGCCAGTAGTGCCTTTCTGGGACTCTACGAGCAGTACTTC

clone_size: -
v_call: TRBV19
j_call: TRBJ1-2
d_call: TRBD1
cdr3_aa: CASSITGGRAGYTF
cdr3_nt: TGTGCCAGTAGTATAACAGGGGGTCGAGCTGGCTACACCTTC

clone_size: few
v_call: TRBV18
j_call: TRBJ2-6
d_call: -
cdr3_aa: CASSPSKVAAGANVLTF
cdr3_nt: TGTGCCAGCTCACCATCGAAGGTGGCGGCCGGGGCCAACGTCCTGACTTTC

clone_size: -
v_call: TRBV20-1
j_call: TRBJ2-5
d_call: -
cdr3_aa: CSALQETQYF
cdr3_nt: TGCAGTGCTCTCCAAGAGACCCAGTACTTC

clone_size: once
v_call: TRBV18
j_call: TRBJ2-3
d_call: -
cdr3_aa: CASSPGPSRGQDTQYF
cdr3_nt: TGTGCCAGCTCACCCGGACCATCGCGGGGCCAAGATACGCAGTATTTT

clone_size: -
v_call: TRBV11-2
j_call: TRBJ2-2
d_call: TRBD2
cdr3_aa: CASSRLAGRIGELFF
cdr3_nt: TGTGCCAGCAGTCGACTAGCGGGAAGGATCGGGGAGCTGTTTTTT

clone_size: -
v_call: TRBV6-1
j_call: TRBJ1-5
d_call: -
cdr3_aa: CASSEALWLSNQPQHF
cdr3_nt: TGTGCCAGCAGTGAAGCGCTGTGGCTTAGCAATCAGCCCCAGCATTTT

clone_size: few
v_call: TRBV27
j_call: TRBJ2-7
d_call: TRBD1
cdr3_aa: CASSLLQKTGTGYYEQYF
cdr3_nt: TGTGCCAGCAGTTTATTACAGAAAACCGGGACAGGGTATTACGAGCAGTACTTC

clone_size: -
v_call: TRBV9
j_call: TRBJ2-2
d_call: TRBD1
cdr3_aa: CASSARQGVNGELFF
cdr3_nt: TGTGCCAGCAGCGCACGACAGGGGGTTAACGGGGAGCTGTTTTTT

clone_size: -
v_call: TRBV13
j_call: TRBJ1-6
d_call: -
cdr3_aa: CASSLSRLGGTYNSPLHF
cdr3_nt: TGTGCCAGCAGCTTAAGCCGTTTGGGGGGAACGTATAATTCACCCCTCCACTTT

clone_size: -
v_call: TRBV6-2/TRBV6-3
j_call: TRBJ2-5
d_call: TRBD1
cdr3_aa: CASSHGPGQAQETQYF
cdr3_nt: TGTGCCAGCAGTCACGGCCCTGGACAGGCCCAAGAGACCCAGTACTTC